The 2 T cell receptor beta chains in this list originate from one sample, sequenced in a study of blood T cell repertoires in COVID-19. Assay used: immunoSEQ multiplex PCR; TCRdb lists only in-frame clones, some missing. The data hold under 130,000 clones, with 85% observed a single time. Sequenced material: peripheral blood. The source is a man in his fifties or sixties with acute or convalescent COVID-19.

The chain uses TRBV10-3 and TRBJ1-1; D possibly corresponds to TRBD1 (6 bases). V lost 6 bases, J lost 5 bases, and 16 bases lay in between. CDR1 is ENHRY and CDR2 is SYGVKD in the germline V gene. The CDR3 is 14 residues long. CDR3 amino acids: CAIRVQGQGTEAFF. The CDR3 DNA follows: TGTGCCATCAGGGTACAGGGCCAAGGGACTGAAGCTTTCTTT.

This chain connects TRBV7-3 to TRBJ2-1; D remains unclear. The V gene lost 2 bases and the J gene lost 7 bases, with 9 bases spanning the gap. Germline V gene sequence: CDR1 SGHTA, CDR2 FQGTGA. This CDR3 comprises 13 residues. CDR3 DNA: TGTGCCAGCAGCTTAGAGGATTGGAATGAGCAGTTCTTC. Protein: CASSLEDWNEQFF. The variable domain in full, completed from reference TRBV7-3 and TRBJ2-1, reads GAGVSQTPSNKVTEKGKYVELRCDPISGHTALYWYRQSLGQGPEFLIYFQGTGAADDSGLPNDRFFAVRPEGSVSTLKIQRTERGDSAVYLCASSLEDWNEQFFGPGTRLTVL.